Listed here are 17 T cell receptor beta chains from one sample, sequenced in a study of graft-versus-host responses after intestinal transplantation. Here immunoSEQ multiplex PCR was the method, and the copy in TCRdb shows in-frame clones only, minus some. The table has roughly 18,000 clones, 38% seen once. Sequencing was performed on alloreactive CD4+ T cells from a mixed lymphocyte reaction culture, taken before intestinal transplant. Subset denoted: CFSE-low proliferating T cells sorted from approximately 6-day pre-transplant mixed lymphocyte reaction (GvH or HvG direction). These receptors came from a human patient who received an intestinal transplant.

The V call is TRBV9, the J call TRBJ2-1; TRBD2 agrees at 12 bases. The trim removed 4 bases at V and 1 base at J, leaving 21 bases unmatched. From germline, CDR1 is SGDLS and CDR2 YYNGEE. The CDR3 has 22 residues. The CDR3 protein is CASSSTGRASGGARLSYNEQFF. Here the CDR3 DNA reads TGTGCCAGCAGCTCCACAGGACGAGCTAGCGGGGGGGCCCGCCTTTCCTACAATGAGCAGTTCTTC.

This clone has more than one count but fewer than ten. The chain combines TRBV18 with TRBJ1-1; D gene unclear. In germline, CDR1 is KGHSH, CDR2 LQKENI. V was trimmed by 6 bases and J by 2 bases, leaving 10 bases between them. The CDR3 spans 13 residues. The CDR3 sequence is CASSPRQNTEAFF. CDR3 nucleotides: TGTGCCAGCTCCCCGAGACAAAACACTGAAGCTTTCTTT.

This chain links TRBV5-4 with TRBJ1-1; 9 nucleotides line up with TRBD1. With V trimmed by 3 bases and J by 10 bases, 10 bases remained unmatched. This CDR3 is built from 14 residues. Germline CDR1 and CDR2: SGHNT and YYREEE (reference sequence). The chain's CDR3 is CASSWPGTGIGAFF. The CDR3 coding sequence is TGTGCCAGCAGCTGGCCCGGGACAGGGATCGGAGCTTTCTTT.

V usage is TRBV5-8 and J usage is TRBJ1-5, with 9 bases matching TRBD1. There are 16 residues in the CDR3. Germline V lookup: CDR1 SGHTS, CDR2 YDEGEE. The V and J ends lost 4 bases and 4 bases, in that order; junction bases with no gene match: 9. This CDR3 reads CASSQGQGFMNQPQHF. CDR3 coding DNA: TGTGCCAGCAGCCAAGGACAGGGGTTCATGAATCAGCCCCAGCATTTT.

This clone has just a few counts. The CDR3 sequence: CASMLRTSSYNEQFF. CDR3 coding DNA: TGTGCCAGCATGTTGAGGACAAGCTCCTACAATGAGCAGTTCTTC. This chain connects TRBV27 to TRBJ2-1; a weak D match, TRBD1 (5 bases). The ends were cut back, 7 bases at V and 0 bases at J, with 13 bases in the middle. The CDR3 is 15 residues long. Germline values: CDR1 MNHEY, CDR2 SMNVEV (reference sequence).

The V gene is TRBV9, the J gene TRBJ1-2; weak D call: TRBD1 (5 bases). The ends were cut back, 4 bases at V and 4 bases at J, with 23 bases in the middle. Germline V CDR1 and CDR2: SGDLS, YYNGEE. The length of the CDR3 is 17 residues. Here the CDR3 DNA reads TGTGCCAGCAGCTCCCGACTGGGGAGGGGTGGGGGCTATGGCTACACCTTC. Protein product: CASSSRLGRGGGYGYTF.

This sequence joins TRBV7-7 and TRBJ2-7; D might be TRBD2 (6 bases). Per germline, CDR1 SSHAT and CDR2 FNYEAQ (reference sequence). This CDR3 comprises 17 residues. V was trimmed by 5 bases and J by 3 bases, leaving 23 bases between them. CDR3 region: CASSPHPVGSGSYEQYF. Here the CDR3 DNA reads TGTGCCAGCAGCCCCCATCCGGTGGGTAGCGGAAGCTACGAGCAGTACTTC.

The gene calls are TRBV6-6 and TRBJ2-5, with D possibly being TRBD1 (5 bases). Trimming took off 2 bases at V and 1 base at J, with 8 bases between the two ends. The CDR3 runs to 14 residues. Germline V gene sequence: CDR1 MNHNY, CDR2 SVGAGI (reference sequence). The CDR3 nucleotides read TGTGCCAGCAGTTACCGACAGACCCAAGAGACCCAGTACTTC. Amino acid sequence: CASSYRQTQETQYF.

This clone was picked up a small number of times. The V and J genes are TRBV19 and TRBJ2-3; D not resolved. CDR3 length: 14 amino acids. Trimming took off 3 bases at V and 5 bases at J, with 12 bases between the two ends. The V gene's germline CDR1 is LNHDA and CDR2 SQIVND (reference sequence). The CDR3 protein is CASSMMSRRDTQYF. The CDR3, as DNA: TGTGCCAGTAGTATGATGTCCCGGAGAGATACGCAGTATTTT.

This chain connects TRBV30 to TRBJ1-5; a weak D match, TRBD1 (5 bases). V was cut by 0 bases and J by 7 bases, with 10 bases left in between. CDR1 and CDR2 (germline): GTSNPN, SVGIG (reference sequence). The CDR3 runs 13 residues. The DNA for the CDR3 is TGTGCCTGGAGTGTTAGGGGTTTGCAGCCCCAGCATTTT. Translated, it gives CAWSVRGLQPQHF. The whole variable domain, remainder taken from reference TRBV30 and TRBJ1-5, is SQTIHQWPATLVQPVGSPLSLECTVEGTSNPNLYWYRQAAGRGLQLLFYSVGIGQISSEVPQNLSASRPQDRQFILSSKKLLLSDSGFYLCAWSVRGLQPQHFGDGTRLSIL.

V usage is TRBV6-5 and J usage is TRBJ2-7; the match to TRBD1 covers 7 bases. Germline V gene sequence: CDR1 MNHEY, CDR2 SVGAGI. The CDR3 has 14 amino acids. Unmatched junction bases numbered 13, after V lost 7 bases and J lost 7 bases. The CDR3 spells CASIWEQGKGEQYF. DNA of the CDR3: TGTGCCAGCATTTGGGAACAGGGGAAGGGAGAGCAGTACTTC.

In this sample, this clone turned up a few times. DNA for the CDR3: TGTGCCAGCTCAGGACAGGTATACGGAGAGACCCAGTACTTC. Translated: CASSGQVYGETQYF. This chain connects TRBV18 to TRBJ2-5; 7 nucleotides line up with TRBD1. This CDR3 region has 14 residues. Germline loops: CDR1 KGHSH, CDR2 LQKENI. Trimming took 5 bases from V and 4 from J; bases not matched to a gene: 7.

This clone has just a few counts. The DNA for the CDR3 is TGTGCCAGCAGCCTAGGGCAGAGCTCCTACGAGCAGTACTTC. Its protein is CASSLGQSSYEQYF. This rearrangement joins TRBV7-9 to TRBJ2-7, with D uncertain. The CDR3 is 14 residues long. Trimming stripped 5 bases from V and 0 bases from J, with 11 bases between. Germline-derived CDR1 and CDR2 are SEHNR and FQNEAQ (reference sequence).

The chain is built from TRBV5-4 and TRBJ2-5, with D tentatively TRBD1 or TRBD2 (5 bases each). Germline assignment: CDR1 SGHNT and CDR2 YYREEE (reference sequence). Trimming removed 2 bases at V and 3 bases at J, with 11 bases between. The CDR3 has 14 amino acids. The CDR3 DNA follows: TGTGCCAGCAGCTTCCAGGGACGAGAAGAGACCCAGTACTTC. This gives the protein CASSFQGREETQYF.

This chain joins TRBV7-7 and TRBJ2-1; 9 nucleotides align to TRBD2. V shed 5 bases and J 7 bases; nucleotides not matched to a gene: 15. This CDR3 contains 17 residues. Per the germline V gene, CDR1 is SSHAT and CDR2 is FNYEAQ (reference sequence). CDR3 sequence: CASSPSGWRGGSNEQFF. The CDR3, as DNA: TGTGCCAGCAGCCCGAGTGGGTGGCGGGGGGGCTCTAATGAGCAGTTCTTC.

This sequence joins TRBV10-3 and TRBJ1-4, with no clear D. Trimming stripped 6 bases from V and 0 bases from J, with 14 bases between. The CDR3 has 16 residues. Germline values: CDR1 ENHRY, CDR2 SYGVKD. CDR3 sequence (DNA): TGTGCCATCAGCGCTCGTCCGCCCGCAACTAATGAAAAACTGTTTTTT. The encoded protein is CAISARPPATNEKLFF.

This clone showed up just a few times. The CDR3 DNA reads as TGTGCCAGCAGCTTGGGGTCAGGCACAAACCTCTATGGCTACACCTTC. It yields the protein CASSLGSGTNLYGYTF. The V and J genes are TRBV7-9 and TRBJ1-2; D gene unclear. Germline loops: CDR1 SEHNR, CDR2 FQNEAQ (reference sequence). This CDR3 is 16 amino acids long. Between the trimmed V and J ends, which lost 3 bases and 4 bases, there was a span of 18 bases.